These 29 T cell receptor beta chains were all obtained from the same sample, sequenced in a study of OX40 agonist ivuxolimab in advanced cancers. Produced via immunoSEQ multiplex PCR; TCRdb's table is partial and in-frame only. The table includes 63,000 or so clones, approximately 81% detected once. Specimen: CD4+ or CD8+ T cells sorted from blood, collected in a trial of the OX40 agonist ivuxolimab. These receptors all stem from an adult with an advanced solid tumor such as melanoma, head and neck, liver or kidney cancer.

CDR3 in DNA: TGTGCCAGCTCATTATCCTACGAGCAGTACTTC. Residues: CASSLSYEQYF. The chain couples TRBV18 to TRBJ2-7; D gene ambiguous. CDR3 length: 11 residues. Trimming left V 5 bases short and J 1 base short, with 3 bases between. Per germline, CDR1 KGHSH and CDR2 LQKENI.

This sequence joins TRBV5-1 and TRBJ1-4; D unresolved. This CDR3 region has 15 residues. Per germline, CDR1 SGHRS and CDR2 YFSETQ. V gave up 0 bases and J gave up 2 bases, with 8 bases separating them. The CDR3 here is CASSLVGSTNEKLFF. CDR3 coding DNA: TGCGCCAGCAGCTTGGTCGGAAGTACTAATGAAAAACTGTTTTTT.

The chain has TRBV7-2 and TRBJ2-5; 7 bases line up with TRBD1. The assigned J gene may be wrong: the sequence end matches TRBJ2-7 better. This CDR3 contains 13 residues. Germline values: CDR1 SGHTA, CDR2 FQGNSA. The CDR3 DNA follows: TGTGCCAGCAGCTCCCGGGACAGCTACGAGCAGTACTTC. Protein product: CASSSRDSYEQYF.

The chain combines TRBV5-6 with TRBJ2-2, with D perhaps matching TRBD1 or TRBD2 (5 bases each). Germline-derived CDR1 and CDR2 are SGHDT and YYEEEE. The germline V and J ends were trimmed by 0 bases and 7 bases, with 13 bases remaining between them. CDR3 length: 15 residues. The CDR3 coding sequence is TGTGCCAGCAGCTTGGGAGGGGTGTTCATCGGGGAGCTGTTTTTT. It is translated as CASSLGGVFIGELFF. Full variable domain (outside the CDR3, taken from reference TRBV5-6 and TRBJ2-2): DAGVTQSPTHLIKTRGQQVTLRCSPKSGHDTVSWYQQALGQGPQFIFQYYEEEERQRGNFPDRFSGHQFPNYSSELNVNALLLGDSALYLCASSLGGVFIGELFFGEGSRLTVL.

This clone was seen a single time. This chain connects TRBV7-6 to TRBJ1-1; D gene ambiguous. V was trimmed by 2 bases and J by 3 bases, leaving 13 bases between them. The germline gives CDR1 SGHVS, CDR2 FNYEAQ. The CDR3 is made up of 15 amino acids. In DNA form, the CDR3 reads TGTGCCAGCAGCTTATTAGGAGGGCACGACACTGAAGCTTTCTTT. Its translation: CASSLLGGHDTEAFF.

V is TRBV28 and J is TRBJ1-4, with D maybe TRBD1 (6 bases). Germline V gene sequence: CDR1 MDHEN, CDR2 SYDVKM. The CDR3 has 16 amino acids. The V and J ends lost 6 bases and 8 bases respectively, with 22 bases between them. The CDR3 spells CASSTAAGGRQEKLFF. In nucleotides, the CDR3 is TGTGCCAGCAGCACGGCGGCTGGGGGCAGGCAAGAAAAACTGTTTTTT.

The rearrangement links TRBV7-6 to TRBJ2-3, with 12 positions matching TRBD2. J lost 6 bases, V lost 5 bases, and 9 bases had no gene match. Germline assignment: CDR1 SGHVS and CDR2 FNYEAQ. The CDR3 is 16 residues long. Here the CDR3 reads CASSTRLAGAGDTQYF. For the CDR3, the DNA is TGTGCCAGCAGCACCAGACTAGCGGGGGCTGGGGATACGCAGTATTTT.

The V and J genes are TRBV9 and TRBJ2-5, with D maybe TRBD1 (7 bases). V was pared by 2 bases and J by 5 bases, with 13 bases between. Per germline, CDR1 SGDLS and CDR2 YYNGEE. This CDR3 has 14 amino acids. CDR3 nucleotide sequence: TGTGCCAGCAGCGTCCACGCAGGGGGGGAGACCCAGTACTTC. Its protein is CASSVHAGGETQYF. The variable domain in full, completed from reference TRBV9 and TRBJ2-5, reads DSGVTQTPKHLITATGQRVTLRCSPRSGDLSVYWYQQSLDQGLQFLIQYYNGEERAKGNILERFSAQQFPDLHSELNLSSLELGDSALYFCASSVHAGGETQYFGPGTRLLVL.

The chain is built from TRBV27 and TRBJ1-5, with a weak D call TRBD1 (6 bases). Germline CDR1 MNHEY, CDR2 SMNVEV (reference sequence). There are 15 residues in the CDR3. Trimming left V 8 bases short and J 9 bases short, with 23 bases between. CDR3 sequence: CASRGGEGVRGPQHF. The CDR3 bases are TGTGCCAGCCGCGGTGGTGAGGGGGTTCGGGGGCCCCAGCATTTT.

The V and J genes are TRBV5-1 and TRBJ2-5; maybe TRBD1 (6 bases). The end of the DNA fits TRBJ2-7 better, so the J call may be wrong. The germline gives CDR1 SGHRS, CDR2 YFSETQ. The CDR3 is made up of 14 amino acids. DNA for the CDR3: TGCGCCAGCAGCTTGGCACAGGGTAATGGCGAGCAGTACTTC. Residues: CASSLAQGNGEQYF.

This chain links TRBV18 with TRBJ1-1, with no clear D. The CDR3 extends over 13 amino acids. The germline V gene encodes CDR1 KGHSH and CDR2 LQKENI. V was cut by 3 bases and J by 1 base, with 6 bases left in between. The CDR3 spells CASSPRANTEAFF. As DNA, the CDR3 is TGTGCCAGCTCACCTCGGGCGAACACTGAAGCTTTCTTT.

This chain uses TRBV19 with TRBJ2-7, with TRBD1 matching over 8 bases. The length of the CDR3 is 14 residues. Unmatched junction bases numbered 12, after V lost 10 bases and J lost 4 bases. From germline, CDR1 is LNHDA and CDR2 SQIVND (reference sequence). Here the CDR3 DNA reads TGTGCCACCAAACCGGGACAGGTCCATTACGAGCAGTACTTC. It specifies CATKPGQVHYEQYF.

The chain couples TRBV30 to TRBJ1-5, with D possibly matching TRBD1 (5 bases). This CDR3 has 14 amino acids. Trimming left V 5 bases short and J 2 bases short, with 13 bases between. Germline V gene sequence: CDR1 GTSNPN, CDR2 SVGIG (reference sequence). The CDR3: CAWGTAGGNQPQHF. CDR3 in DNA: TGTGCCTGGGGGACGGCCGGCGGCAATCAGCCCCAGCATTTT.

The chain combines TRBV21-1 with TRBJ1-2. TRBV21-1 is noted as a pseudogene. This CDR3 is 14 amino acids long. The CDR3 loop reads CASSEPGRGYGYTF. The CDR3 nucleotides are TGTGCCAGCAGCGAACCGGGACGGGGCTATGGCTACACCTTC.

This chain links TRBV28 with TRBJ1-5; the match to TRBD1 covers 7 bases. This CDR3 is 18 amino acids long. V shed 7 bases, J shed 1 base, and the junction held 16 bases outside the gene matches. Germline CDR1 reads MDHEN; CDR2 reads SYDVKM. The CDR3 is CASTLSRAGTASNQPQHF. CDR3 in DNA: TGTGCCAGCACCCTCTCGAGGGCCGGGACAGCCAGCAATCAGCCCCAGCATTTT. The full variable domain, in which reference TRBV28 and TRBJ1-5 provide the parts outside the CDR3, is DVKVTQSSRYLVKRTGEKVFLECVQDMDHENMFWYRQDPGLGLRLIYFSYDVKMKEKGDIPEGYSVSREKKERFSLILESASTNQTSMYLCASTLSRAGTASNQPQHFGDGTRLSIL.

V and J are TRBV6-5 and TRBJ1-3, with a weak D call TRBD1 (5 bases). Germline V CDR1 and CDR2: MNHEY, SVGAGI. The CDR3 has 15 residues. The V gene lost 6 bases and the J gene lost 0 bases, with 12 bases spanning the gap. The CDR3 sequence is CASSPGTLSGNTIYF. CDR3 nucleotides: TGTGCCAGCAGCCCCGGGACCCTCTCTGGAAACACCATATATTTT.

J is TRBJ1-5 and V is TRBV19; the match to TRBD1 covers 9 bases. Germline CDR1 LNHDA, CDR2 SQIVND (reference sequence). The CDR3 contains 14 residues. V gave up 8 bases and J gave up 7 bases; unmatched junction bases: 9. The CDR3 sequence: CASLLQGAGQPQHF. In DNA form, the CDR3 reads TGTGCCAGTCTTTTACAGGGGGCAGGGCAGCCCCAGCATTTT.

The CDR3 loop is CATSVGVSGEKLFF. The DNA for the CDR3 is TGTGCCACCAGCGTTGGGGTCTCGGGGGAAAAACTGTTTTTT. The chain joins TRBV15 to TRBJ1-4; D not certain. Germline values: CDR1 LNHNV, CDR2 YYDKDF (reference sequence). The CDR3 has 14 residues. The ends were cut back, 5 bases at V and 8 bases at J, with 15 bases in the middle.

The chain has TRBV11-2 and TRBJ2-5; 12 bases are a match to TRBD2. The CDR3 is made up of 17 amino acids. CDR1 is SGHAT and CDR2 is FQNNGV in the germline V gene. V lost 3 bases and J lost 4; bases outside the gene matches: 9. The CDR3 here is CASSFVTPSGRAETQYF. The CDR3 DNA reads TGTGCCAGCAGCTTCGTTACGCCTAGCGGGAGGGCAGAGACCCAGTACTTC.

This sequence joins TRBV5-8 and TRBJ2-7; D perhaps matches TRBD1 (7 bases). Germline V CDR1 and CDR2: SGHTS, YDEGEE. V was trimmed by 4 bases and J by 0 bases, leaving 11 bases between them. The CDR3 has 14 residues. CDR3 in DNA: TGTGCCAGCAGCCGCGGGACAGCCTCCTACGAGCAGTACTTC. It translates to CASSRGTASYEQYF.

The DNA of the CDR3 is TGTGCCAGCTCACCTCAGAGCTCTGGAAACACCATATATTTT. This codes for CASSPQSSGNTIYF. This chain links TRBV18 with TRBJ1-3; D is unclear. The V gene's germline CDR1 is KGHSH and CDR2 LQKENI. V lost 3 bases, J lost 0 bases, and 6 bases lay in between. This CDR3 has 14 residues.

The chain employs TRBV5-5 and TRBJ2-5; D could derive from TRBD1 or TRBD2 (5 bases each). CDR3 size: 15 residues. Germline CDR1 and CDR2: SGHKS and YYEKEE (reference sequence). Trimming cost V 5 bases and J 5 bases, with 19 bases left between them. The CDR3 DNA reads TGTGCCAGCAGGCGTACAGGCACCGAGGGGGAGACCCAGTACTTC. Translating gives CASRRTGTEGETQYF.

This clone has only one observation. The rearrangement links TRBV2 to TRBJ2-1; the D call may be TRBD1 or TRBD2 (6 bases each). The CDR3 has 16 residues. V was clipped by 6 bases and J by 8 bases, with 23 bases between them. CDR1 SNHLY and CDR2 FYNNEI come from the germline V gene. The CDR3 here is CASREGDVGLVYEQFF. CDR3 sequence (DNA): TGTGCCAGCAGGGAGGGGGACGTAGGCCTCGTATATGAGCAGTTCTTC.

The chain uses TRBV5-6 and TRBJ2-5, with TRBD2 identical over 8 bases. CDR1 is SGHDT, CDR2 YYEEEE, per germline. The CDR3 has 18 residues. V was clipped by 0 bases and J by 5 bases; unmatched bases: 15. CDR3 in amino acids: CASSLDPLGGAFRETQYF. The CDR3 coding sequence is TGTGCCAGCAGCTTGGATCCCCTCGGGGGGGCTTTTAGGGAGACCCAGTACTTC.

This chain links TRBV9 with TRBJ1-5; TRBD1 aligns across 7 bases. Germline loops: CDR1 SGDLS, CDR2 YYNGEE. The CDR3 covers 15 residues. V lost 0 bases, J lost 4 bases, and 4 bases stayed unmatched. CDR3 nucleotides: TGTGCCAGCAGCGTAGAAGGGACAGCTAATCAGCCCCAGCATTTT. Its translation: CASSVEGTANQPQHF.

The chain links TRBV5-6 to TRBJ1-4; possible D gene TRBD1, 6 bases. Germline V gene sequence: CDR1 SGHDT, CDR2 YYEEEE. The CDR3 has 15 residues. V was shortened by 0 bases and J by 8 bases, with 14 bases between the two germline ends. This chain's CDR3 is CASSLAGQIVEKLFF. CDR3 coding DNA: TGTGCCAGCAGCTTGGCAGGACAGATCGTGGAAAAACTGTTTTTT.

The chain is built from TRBV4-3 and TRBJ1-1; possible D gene TRBD1, 6 bases. The germline gives CDR1 LGHNA, CDR2 YSLEER. The CDR3 consists of 13 residues. Trimming removed 4 bases at V and 5 bases at J, with 11 bases between. The DNA for the CDR3 is TGCGCCAGCAGCCGAGAGGGGGGGACTGAAGCTTTCTTT. Translation gives CASSREGGTEAFF.

The chain couples TRBV7-9 to TRBJ2-3; D is undetermined. This CDR3 spans 16 amino acids. Germline-derived CDR1 and CDR2 are SEHNR and FQNEAQ (reference sequence). Trimming removed 0 bases from V and 0 bases from J, with 10 bases in between. The DNA of the CDR3 is TGTGCCAGCAGCTTAGCGCTACACCTGAGCACAGATACGCAGTATTTT. The encoded protein is CASSLALHLSTDTQYF.

The rearrangement uses TRBV18 and TRBJ2-6; D uncertain. Germline V gene sequence: CDR1 KGHSH, CDR2 LQKENI. The CDR3 loop spans 15 amino acids. V gave up 2 bases and J gave up 0 bases, with 5 bases separating them. CDR3 region: CASSPSSSGANVLTF. CDR3 sequence (DNA): TGTGCCAGCTCACCATCGAGCTCTGGGGCCAACGTCCTGACTTTC.